This is a list of T cell receptor beta chains from one sample in a study of OX40 agonist ivuxolimab in advanced cancers. Here immunoSEQ multiplex PCR was the method, and the copy in TCRdb shows in-frame clones only, minus some. Of some 45,000 clones detected, approximately 88% appear once; the ten largest clones hold about 17%. Sequences were derived from CD4+ or CD8+ T cells sorted from blood, sampled in a trial of the OX40 agonist ivuxolimab. These receptors came from an adult with an advanced solid tumor such as melanoma, head and neck, liver or kidney cancer. Each CDR3 is given with its conserved first and last residue. D genes are given only for firm matches. Expanded clones are given a class, and other clones once, few, many or no size at all.

d_call j_call v_call clone_size cdr3_aa cdr3_nt
- TRBJ1-5 TRBV19 - CASSWGSPKQPQHF TGTGCCAGTAGTTGGGGTAGCCCCAAGCAGCCCCAGCATTTT
- TRBJ2-7 TRBV27 - CASSLTGREQYF TGTGCCAGCAGTTTAACGGGTCGCGAGCAGTACTTC
TRBD1 TRBJ1-1 TRBV27 - CASSSRTGRDTEAFF TGTGCCAGCAGTTCCCGGACAGGGAGGGACACTGAAGCTTTCTTT
- TRBJ1-6 TRBV11-2 - CASSLGRDGSYNSPLHF TGTGCCAGCAGCTTAGGGAGGGATGGATCCTATAATTCACCCCTCCACTTT
- TRBJ2-1 TRBV6-4 - CASLPWNEQFF TGTGCCTCATTGCCGTGGAATGAGCAGTTCTTC
- TRBJ1-1 TRBV5-1 once CASSAILNTEAFF TGCGCCAGCAGCGCTATCCTCAACACTGAAGCTTTCTTT
TRBD2 TRBJ2-7 TRBV7-9 - CASSRTSSYEQYF TGTGCCAGCAGCAGGACTAGCAGCTACGAGCAGTACTTC
- TRBJ1-1 TRBV9 - CASGPGGGDTEAFF TGTGCCAGCGGGCCTGGGGGGGGCGACACTGAAGCTTTCTTT
- TRBJ1-5 TRBV7-2 - CASSLNRGQPQHF TGTGCCAGCAGCCTAAACAGAGGGCAGCCCCAGCATTTT
TRBD1 TRBJ2-5 TRBV27 - CASSPGQGKTQYF TGTGCCAGCAGTCCCGGACAGGGCAAGACCCAGTACTTC
- TRBJ1-2 TRBV15 once CATSRDLAGDGYGYTF TGTGCCACCAGCAGAGATCTGGCAGGGGACGGCTATGGCTACACCTTC
- TRBJ1-2 TRBV6-1 - CASSGPIARDSPYGYTF TGTGCCAGCAGTGGACCGATAGCAAGGGACTCGCCCTATGGCTACACCTTC
- TRBJ1-2 TRBV7-9 - CASSFSSGHYGYTF TGTGCCAGCAGCTTCTCGTCAGGGCACTATGGCTACACCTTC
TRBD2 TRBJ2-5 TRBV13 - CASSSIAGGGETQYF TGTGCCAGCAGCTCTATAGCGGGAGGGGGAGAGACCCAGTACTTC
- TRBJ1-4 TRBV2 - CASSLQVATNEKLFF TGTGCCAGCAGCTTGCAGGTAGCAACTAATGAAAAACTGTTTTTT
TRBD2 TRBJ2-7 TRBV7-9 - CASSSIGSGKYYEQYF TGTGCCAGCAGCTCCATTGGTAGCGGGAAGTACTACGAGCAGTACTTC
- TRBJ2-5 TRBV5-1 - CASSLSRRKETQYF TGCGCCAGCAGCTTGAGTAGACGGAAAGAGACCCAGTACTTC
- TRBJ1-2 TRBV27 - CASKSGIGYGYTF TGTGCCAGCAAATCAGGAATTGGGTATGGCTACACCTTC
- TRBJ2-3 TRBV9 - CASSQVGAVDTQYF TGTGCCAGCAGCCAAGTAGGGGCTGTCGATACGCAGTATTTT
- TRBJ1-2 TRBV10-2 - CASGSEGDYGYTF TGCGCCAGCGGTTCAGAGGGGGACTATGGCTACACCTTC
- TRBJ2-7 TRBV5-6 few CASSLLYPPSEQYF TGTGCCAGCAGCTTGCTATACCCCCCTAGCGAGCAGTACTTC
TRBD1 TRBJ1-2 TRBV30 - CAWKEDRVRAGYTF TGTGCCTGGAAGGAGGACAGGGTGAGGGCTGGCTACACCTTC
TRBD1 TRBJ2-7 TRBV2 - CASRPGQGTYEQYF TGTGCCAGCAGACCGGGACAGGGAACATACGAGCAGTACTTC
- TRBJ2-2 TRBV4-1 - CASSQGGGVAELFF TGCGCCAGCAGCCAAGGGGGAGGTGTGGCTGAGCTGTTTTTT
- TRBJ2-1 TRBV10-1 - CASSKPGTADEQFF TGCGCCAGCAGTAAGCCCGGGACCGCAGATGAGCAGTTCTTC
- TRBJ2-1 TRBV5-4 - CASSMYPLDSRVDEQFF TGTGCCAGCAGCATGTACCCCCTAGATTCCAGGGTCGATGAGCAGTTCTTC
TRBD2 TRBJ2-1 TRBV19 - CATRRTSREQFF TGTGCCACCCGGCGGACTAGCCGTGAGCAGTTCTTC
- TRBJ1-2 TRBV7-9 - CASSPPSGMGGYTF TGTGCCAGCAGCCCCCCGTCAGGGATGGGGGGCTACACCTTC
- TRBJ1-2 TRBV7-9 - CASSLAGGSYGYTF TGTGCCAGCAGCTTAGCCGGGGGTTCCTATGGCTACACCTTC
- TRBJ2-5 TRBV9 - CASSVDREETQYF TGTGCCAGCAGCGTAGACAGGGAAGAGACCCAGTACTTC
- TRBJ2-7 TRBV5-6 once CASSLVTGKSYEQYF TGTGCCAGCAGCTTGGTAACAGGTAAATCCTACGAGCAGTACTTC
TRBD2 TRBJ2-1 TRBV15 - CATSKPPGTSFYEQFF TGTGCCACCAGCAAACCACCCGGGACTAGCTTTTATGAGCAGTTCTTC
TRBD2 TRBJ2-1 TRBV9 - CASSVGGGYYNEQFF TGTGCCAGCAGCGTAGGCGGGGGGTACTACAATGAGCAGTTCTTC
- TRBJ2-5 TRBV6-6 - CATEGFGNQETQYF TGTGCCACCGAGGGGTTTGGAAACCAAGAGACCCAGTACTTC
- TRBJ1-1 TRBV18 - CASSPSSQVGGTEAFF TGTGCCAGCTCACCCTCGTCACAGGTCGGAGGCACTGAAGCTTTCTTT
- TRBJ2-7 TRBV18 - CASSHRDAPYEQYF TGTGCCAGCTCACACCGGGACGCCCCATACGAGCAGTACTTC
TRBD2 TRBJ2-1 TRBV11-2 once CASSQGLTSGSRGEQFF TGTGCCAGCAGCCAAGGCTTGACTAGCGGGAGCAGGGGTGAGCAGTTCTTC
- TRBJ1-1 TRBV19 - CASSTQEDTEAFF TGTGCCAGTAGTACCCAGGAGGACACTGAAGCTTTCTTT
TRBD1 TRBJ1-5 TRBV5-5 - CASSVTGARAWSQPQHF TGTGCCAGCAGCGTCACAGGGGCGCGAGCCTGGAGCCAGCCCCAGCATTTT
- TRBJ2-7 TRBV18 - CASSNLAGLYYEQYF TGTGCCAGCTCAAACCTTGCGGGGTTATACTACGAGCAGTACTTC
- TRBJ1-5 TRBV18 - CASSGRGLLSNQPQHF TGTGCCAGCTCAGGCAGAGGGCTCTTAAGTAATCAGCCCCAGCATTTT
- TRBJ1-1 TRBV30 - CASTPHRATEAFF TGTGCCTCGACCCCCCACAGGGCCACTGAAGCTTTCTTT
TRBD1 TRBJ2-7 TRBV11-2 - CASSPQLGTGAYEQYF TGTGCCAGCAGCCCCCAGTTGGGGACAGGAGCCTACGAGCAGTACTTC
- TRBJ2-2 TRBV6-6 - CASSYSPREPPGELFF TGTGCCAGCAGTTACTCGCCCCGGGAGCCGCCAGGGGAGCTGTTTTTT
TRBD2 TRBJ2-1 TRBV29-1 - CSVEGLAGVGEQFF TGCAGCGTGGAGGGACTAGCGGGAGTTGGTGAGCAGTTCTTC